The clone carrying this T cell receptor beta chain was seen only a few times. The germline gives CDR1 LNHDA, CDR2 SQIVND (reference sequence). This CDR3 is built from 17 residues. The V and J ends lost 3 bases and 3 bases, in that order; junction bases with no gene match: 7. Method: immunoSEQ multiplex PCR; TCRdb's copy keeps in-frame clones and lacks some. The sample lists hundreds of thousands of clones, 75% to 85% seen once, with about 0.013% in the top ten. The sample belongs to a study of shared T cell receptors in the human thymus. This sample also belongs to another study, concerning human thymus T cells. From that paper: Thymus pieces cut out during corrective heart surgery were the tissue that was used.

The V and J genes are TRBV19 and TRBJ1-5; 11 bases map to TRBD1. The sample comprised thymocytes. This receptor was identified in a boy under two years old with a congenital heart defect. The chain's CDR3 is CASSITGQGAINQPQHF. Here the CDR3 DNA reads TGTGCCAGTAGTATTACAGGACAGGGGGCGATCAATCAGCCCCAGCATTTT.